This passage covers 13 T cell receptor beta chains from one sample sequenced in a study of Ad26.COV2.S vaccination and SARS-CoV-2 variants (dated by TCRdb to 2020 to 2023). What this sample's treatment or condition label stands for: around 19 received Ad26.COV2.S at low or high dose, single or two shots; roughly five received placebo; per-sample allocation not given. For vaccine and placebo recipients, the sequenced repertoires came from samples collected on day 63 after the first injection. The library was prepared using the immunoSEQ multiplex PCR assay. As stored in TCRdb, this immuneACCESS dataset retains in-frame rearrangements with V and J assigned. A fraction of the clones does not appear; measured against another copy, unresolved V genes explain less than half of the discrepancy, and the remainder lacks a known reason. For this sample there are 350,000 to 500,000 clones; about 93% appear just once. The top ten clonotypes cover over 9% of the sample.

Sequencing was performed on peripheral blood, taken in a trial of Ad26.COV2.S vaccine versus placebo. These receptors all stem from a person between 18 and 59 years old who received the Ad26.COV2.S COVID-19 vaccine or a placebo.

V gene TRBV12-3 or TRBV12-4 combines with J gene TRBJ1-2; D call uncertain. V was cut by 10 bases and J by 8 bases, with 20 bases left in between. This CDR3 spans 13 amino acids. CDR3 coding DNA: TGTGCCACCGTAGAGGCACCCGAAGGCGGCTACACCTTC. Protein: CATVEAPEGGYTF.

The V call is TRBV6-5, the J call TRBJ1-1; D not resolved. The CDR3 has 11 amino acids. V lost 6 bases and J lost 9, with 11 bases in between. Germline V lookup: CDR1 MNHEY, CDR2 SVGAGI. CDR3 protein: CASSNGPQAFF. DNA of the CDR3: TGTGCCAGCAGCAACGGACCTCAAGCTTTCTTT.

The CDR3 DNA is TGTGCCAGCTCACCCCAACAGGCCGGGGCCAACGTCCTGACTTTC. Protein product: CASSPQQAGANVLTF. The gene calls are TRBV18 and TRBJ2-6; TRBD1 might be the D (5 bases). V was pared by 3 bases and J by 4 bases, with 10 bases between. The length of the CDR3 is 15 residues. Germline V gives CDR1 KGHSH, CDR2 LQKENI.

The V call is TRBV19, the J call TRBJ2-2; tentative D call: TRBD2 (5 bases). This CDR3 contains 15 residues. CDR1 and CDR2 from the germline V gene are LNHDA and SQIVND (reference sequence). The V end was cut by 0 bases, the J end by 7 bases, with 12 bases between. The CDR3 DNA is TGTGCCAGTAGTATAGATTGGAGGCGCGGCGGGGAGCTGTTTTTT. Residues: CASSIDWRRGGELFF.

There are a few counts of this clone. This rearrangement joins TRBV27 to TRBJ2-2; no clear D. Deletions cut 3 bases from V and 4 bases from J, with 9 bases between. The CDR3 loop spans 14 amino acids. Germline assignment: CDR1 MNHEY and CDR2 SMNVEV (reference sequence). The CDR3 DNA is TGTGCCAGCAGTTTGCGAGAGAGCACCGGGGAGCTGTTTTTT. As protein: CASSLRESTGELFF.

V usage is TRBV30 and J usage is TRBJ2-7, with 8 bases fitting TRBD1. Germline loops: CDR1 GTSNPN, CDR2 SVGIG (reference sequence). The CDR3 runs to 14 residues. The V segment lost 1 base and the J segment 5 bases; nucleotides outside the gene matches: 7. CDR3: CAWSARTGWDEQYF. In nucleotides, the CDR3 is TGTGCCTGGAGTGCGAGGACAGGGTGGGACGAGCAGTACTTC.

J is TRBJ2-1 and V is TRBV5-1; D perhaps matches TRBD2 (5 bases). V gave up 5 bases and J gave up 8 bases, with 17 bases separating them. Germline loops: CDR1 SGHRS, CDR2 YFSETQ. The CDR3 totals 14 residues. CDR3: CASSEGSGFDEQFF. The CDR3 bases are TGCGCCAGCAGTGAAGGGTCGGGGTTTGATGAGCAGTTCTTC.

The rearrangement uses TRBV9 and TRBJ2-3, with D perhaps assigned TRBD1 or TRBD2 (5 bases each). The CDR3 sequence is 16 residues long. Looked up from germline, CDR1 is SGDLS and CDR2 is YYNGEE. V was pared by 0 bases and J by 3 bases, with 14 bases between. CDR3 region: CASSVGRTEGTDTQYF. The CDR3 DNA follows: TGTGCCAGCAGCGTAGGGAGGACCGAGGGGACAGATACGCAGTATTTT.

V is TRBV9 and J is TRBJ2-1, with D possibly being TRBD2 (7 bases). Per the germline V gene, CDR1 is SGDLS and CDR2 is YYNGEE. The CDR3 spans 17 residues. Trimming took 2 bases from V and 4 from J, leaving 19 bases between them. The CDR3, as DNA: TGTGCCAGCAGCGTGACCCAGGGGAGGGGGGTATACAATGAGCAGTTCTTC. The encoded protein is CASSVTQGRGVYNEQFF.

This clone was seen only once. The V call is TRBV12-2, the J call TRBJ2-7; the tabulated D call, TRBD2, remains unverified against the DNA. TRBV12-2 is a documented pseudogene. CDR3 length equals 16 residues. The CDR3 coding sequence is TGTGCAAGTCGCCCTAGCCGACTAGCGGGGACCTACGAGCAGTACTTC. Amino acids: CASRPSRLAGTYEQYF.

V gene TRBV7-9 combines with J gene TRBJ2-7; no clear D gene. The CDR3 consists of 14 residues. The V end lost 2 bases, the J end lost 2 bases, and 10 bases lay between the germline ends. CDR1 is SEHNR, CDR2 FQNEAQ, per germline (reference sequence). The CDR3 sequence is CASSLPEKTYEQYF. The CDR3 nucleotides read TGTGCCAGCAGCTTACCGGAAAAAACCTACGAGCAGTACTTC.

This clone was seen just once. The chain couples TRBV28 to TRBJ2-2; D gene ambiguous. In germline, CDR1 is MDHEN, CDR2 SYDVKM. The V end lost 7 bases, the J end lost 2 bases, and 20 bases lay between the germline ends. The CDR3 loop spans 17 amino acids. The DNA for the CDR3 is TGTGCCAGCACCAATAAGCAGCTTTACTATAACACCGGGGAGCTGTTTTTT. Translation gives CASTNKQLYYNTGELFF. The variable domain in full, with the rest retrieved from reference TRBV28 and TRBJ2-2, is DVKVTQSSRYLVKRTGEKVFLECVQDMDHENMFWYRQDPGLGLRLIYFSYDVKMKEKGDIPEGYSVSREKKERFSLILESASTNQTSMYLCASTNKQLYYNTGELFFGEGSRLTVL.

A few counts support this clone. At the DNA level, this CDR3 is encoded by other sequences in the same sample as well. The rearrangement joins TRBV27 to TRBJ2-7, with D hard to call. This CDR3 has 13 amino acids. The germline CDR1 and CDR2 sequences are MNHEY and SMNVEV (reference sequence). Trimming removed 0 bases from V and 4 bases from J, with 7 bases in between. For the CDR3, the DNA is TGTGCCAGCAGTTTATCCGGGTCTTACGAGCAGTACTTC. It yields the protein CASSLSGSYEQYF.